Presented here are 26 T cell receptor beta chains from one specimen sequenced in a study of cytomegalovirus exposure and HLA in healthy donors. PCR used 60 Vbeta primers and 13 Jbeta primers. Clones were sequenced by immunoSEQ multiplex PCR, and TCRdb holds only the in-frame ones, with some missing. This table has 85,000 to 110,000 clones, more than 65% appearing once. The source material was PBMCs. The receptor source for this set is a woman between 18 and 29 years old in good health and CMV-seropositive.

This chain connects TRBV6-5 to TRBJ2-5; 12 positions match TRBD2. TRBJ2-7 explains the end of the DNA better; the J call may be wrong. This CDR3 is 15 amino acids long. Germline-derived CDR1 and CDR2 are MNHEY and SVGAGI. This CDR3 reads CASRRLAGEAYEQYF. In nucleotides, the CDR3 is TGTGCCAGCAGACGACTAGCGGGAGAGGCCTACGAGCAGTACTTC.

This rearrangement joins TRBV4-3 to TRBJ2-1; perhaps TRBD2 as D (6 bases). V dropped 1 base and J dropped 3 bases, with 10 bases sitting between them. The length of the CDR3 is 15 residues. Germline CDR1 reads LGHNA; CDR2 reads YSLEER. The CDR3 is CASSQAGRNYNEQFF. In DNA form, the CDR3 reads TGCGCCAGCAGCCAAGCGGGGAGGAACTACAATGAGCAGTTCTTC.

The chain has TRBV4-1 and TRBJ1-5; D unresolved. V gave up 2 bases and J gave up 0 bases, with 8 bases separating them. CDR1 and CDR2 from the germline V gene are MGHRA and YSYEKL. The CDR3 covers 15 residues. The CDR3 spells CASSQMGPSNQPQHF. The CDR3 region has the DNA TGCGCCAGCAGCCAAATGGGCCCTAGCAATCAGCCCCAGCATTTT.

This clone was seen only a few times. In the same sample, other DNA sequences code for this CDR3. This CDR3 is CASSLVQGTEAFF. The CDR3 coding sequence is TGTGCCAGCAGCTTAGTGCAGGGGACTGAAGCTTTCTTT. The J gene is TRBJ1-1, the V gene TRBV7-8, with TRBD1 as a possible D gene (6 bases). V was trimmed by 1 base and J by 5 bases, leaving 8 bases between them. The CDR3 loop spans 13 amino acids. Germline assignment: CDR1 SGHVS and CDR2 FQNEAQ.

V and J are TRBV5-6 and TRBJ2-5, with 9 bases fitting TRBD1. In germline, CDR1 is SGHDT, CDR2 YYEEEE. Germline trimming cut 1 base from V and 4 bases from J; bases unmatched to any gene: 5. The CDR3 has 15 residues. Here the CDR3 reads CASSLTGTGRETQYF. The DNA for the CDR3 is TGTGCCAGCAGCTTGACGGGGACAGGGAGAGAGACCCAGTACTTC.

The V gene is TRBV20-1, the J gene TRBJ2-1; no definite D call. V was trimmed by 4 bases and J by 8 bases, leaving 6 bases between them. CDR1 is DFQATT, CDR2 SNEGSKA, per germline (reference sequence). This CDR3 is 10 amino acids long. This CDR3 reads CSANIHEQFF. The CDR3 DNA reads as TGCAGTGCTAACATACATGAGCAGTTCTTC.

The chain recombines TRBV7-2 with TRBJ1-2; the D gene is possibly TRBD1 (5 bases). V gave up 6 bases and J gave up 7 bases, with 21 bases separating them. The CDR3 spans 15 residues. Germline V gives CDR1 SGHTA, CDR2 FQGNSA. The CDR3 bases are TGTGCCAGCAGTCCGGACACCCCACCCAGTGGTGGCTACACCTTC. Its translation: CASSPDTPPSGGYTF.

This chain's CDR3 is CASSSPDLGADTQYF. The DNA for the CDR3 is TGTGCCAGCAGCTCGCCGGATTTGGGCGCAGATACGCAGTATTTT. The chain recombines TRBV11-2 with TRBJ2-3; D unclear. The CDR3 consists of 15 residues. Trimming cost V 4 bases and J 4 bases, with 15 bases left between them. Germline values: CDR1 SGHAT, CDR2 FQNNGV.

The J gene is TRBJ2-2, the V gene TRBV5-4; 9 nucleotides line up with TRBD2. The germline V gene has CDR1 SGHNT and CDR2 YYREEE (reference sequence). The CDR3 runs 17 residues. V shed 4 bases and J 2 bases; nucleotides not matched to a gene: 9. The CDR3: CASSPEIAGANTGELFF. The CDR3 DNA reads TGTGCCAGCAGCCCGGAAATAGCGGGGGCCAACACCGGGGAGCTGTTTTTT.

V gene TRBV4-1 combines with J gene TRBJ2-7; 9 bases are a match to TRBD1. Trimming cost V 5 bases and J 4 bases; bases outside gene matches: 6. CDR3 length equals 14 residues. CDR1 and CDR2 from the germline V gene are MGHRA and YSYEKL. This CDR3 is CASSSDRGGYEQYF. DNA of the CDR3: TGCGCCAGCAGCTCGGACAGGGGAGGTTACGAGCAGTACTTC.

The chain has TRBV9 and TRBJ2-1; TRBD2 agrees at 14 bases. This CDR3 region has 18 residues. Germline assignment: CDR1 SGDLS and CDR2 YYNGEE. V lost 6 bases, J lost 3 bases, and 11 bases stayed unmatched. CDR3 in amino acids: CASTQRLAGGQGYNEQFF. Here the CDR3 DNA reads TGTGCCAGCACCCAGAGACTAGCGGGGGGGCAGGGCTACAATGAGCAGTTCTTC.

The chain uses TRBV5-1 and TRBJ1-4; maybe TRBD1 (6 bases). The CDR3 has 15 residues. Germline V gene data show CDR1 as SGHRS and CDR2 as YFSETQ. Between the trimmed V and J ends, which lost 4 bases and 3 bases, there was a span of 13 bases. DNA of the CDR3: TGCGCCAGCAGCCACGGGGGGCAGTCTAATGAAAAACTGTTTTTT. Translation: CASSHGGQSNEKLFF. Based on the CDR3 plus reference TRBV5-1 and TRBJ1-4, the full variable domain is KAGVTQTPRYLIKTRGQQVTLSCSPISGHRSVSWYQQTPGQGLQFLFEYFSETQRNKGNFPGRFSGRQFSNSRSEMNVSTLELGDSALYLCASSHGGQSNEKLFFGSGTQLSVL.

This clone was seen only once. The chain joins TRBV5-1 to TRBJ2-5, with 8 positions matching TRBD2. The DNA end is more similar to TRBJ2-7, so the J call may be wrong. CDR1 SGHRS and CDR2 YFSETQ come from the germline V gene. The CDR3 length is 16 residues. CDR3 coding DNA: TGCGCCAGCAGCTTTGGCGGGGGGCCGTCGGTGTACGAGCAGTACTTC. Protein: CASSFGGGPSVYEQYF.

This CDR3 is CASSFGLADYNEQFF. The CDR3 DNA reads TGCGCCAGCAGCTTCGGACTAGCGGACTACAATGAGCAGTTCTTC. V usage is TRBV5-1 and J usage is TRBJ2-1, with 10 bases that match TRBD2. This CDR3 is 15 amino acids long. Germline trimming cut 2 bases from V and 3 bases from J; bases unmatched to any gene: 2. CDR1 and CDR2 from the germline V gene are SGHRS and YFSETQ.

This chain connects TRBV6-4 to TRBJ2-3; D call uncertain. Deletions cut 3 bases from V and 2 bases from J, with 6 bases between. Germline CDR1 MRHNA, CDR2 SNTAGT. There are 13 residues in the CDR3. The CDR3 spells CASSEAHTDTQYF. The CDR3 DNA sequence: TGTGCCAGCAGTGAAGCCCACACAGATACGCAGTATTTT.

The V call is TRBV7-9, the J call TRBJ2-7, with a possible D match to TRBD1 (6 bases). CDR1 and CDR2 from the germline V gene are SEHNR and FQNEAQ (reference sequence). V lost 5 bases, J lost 1 base, and 12 bases lay in between. This CDR3 has 14 residues. The CDR3: CASSPGRGSYEQYF. CDR3 DNA: TGTGCCAGCAGCCCGGGAAGGGGGTCCTACGAGCAGTACTTC. The full variable domain, rest sourced from reference TRBV7-9 and TRBJ2-7, is DTGVSQNPRHKITKRGQNVTFRCDPISEHNRLYWYRQTLGQGPEFLTYFQNEAQLEKSRLLSDRFSAERPKGSFSTLEIQRTEQGDSAMYLCASSPGRGSYEQYFGPGTRLTVT.

This clone has a handful of counts. The V and J genes are TRBV5-8 and TRBJ1-5; D not certain. V was cut by 2 bases and J by 2 bases, with 26 bases left in between. CDR1 and CDR2 from the germline V gene are SGHTS and YDEGEE. The CDR3 consists of 20 residues. The CDR3: CASSFGGSVGSRMGNQPQHF. DNA for the CDR3: TGTGCCAGCAGCTTTGGAGGAAGTGTGGGGAGTAGGATGGGCAATCAGCCCCAGCATTTT.

This clone occurred a few times. This sequence joins TRBV30 and TRBJ1-2; 8 positions agree with TRBD1. CDR1 is GTSNPN and CDR2 is SVGIG in the germline V gene (reference sequence). The CDR3 loop spans 14 amino acids. V lost 2 bases and J lost 4; bases outside the gene matches: 6. The CDR3 nucleotides are TGTGCCTGGAGTACGGACAGGGTGGGCTATGGCTACACCTTC. This sequence encodes CAWSTDRVGYGYTF.

The V and J genes are TRBV6-1 and TRBJ1-1; weak D call: TRBD1 (5 bases). CDR3 length equals 18 residues. The V gene lost 6 bases and the J gene lost 0 bases, with 23 bases spanning the gap. Germline V lookup: CDR1 MNHNS, CDR2 SASEGT. CDR3 amino acids: CASSESTGLGAMNTEAFF. Here the CDR3 DNA reads TGTGCCAGCAGCGAATCTACCGGCTTAGGGGCAATGAACACTGAAGCTTTCTTT.

Only a few counts were recorded for this clone. The chain joins TRBV30 to TRBJ1-2; D is unresolved. Trimming left V 3 bases short and J 4 bases short, with 6 bases between. The CDR3 length is 11 residues. Germline CDR1 GTSNPN, CDR2 SVGIG (reference sequence). CDR3 sequence (DNA): TGTGCCTGGAGACAGTTCTATGGCTACACCTTC. It translates to CAWRQFYGYTF.

The chain employs TRBV7-9 and TRBJ1-5; D may be TRBD1 (5 bases). Trimming took 4 bases from V and 0 from J, leaving 7 bases between them. This CDR3 is built from 14 residues. Germline V gives CDR1 SEHNR, CDR2 FQNEAQ (reference sequence). CDR3 loop: CASSSQGSNQPQHF. DNA of the CDR3: TGTGCCAGCAGCTCGCAGGGTAGCAATCAGCCCCAGCATTTT.

The rearrangement uses TRBV5-6 and TRBJ1-2, with TRBD1 matching over 9 bases. J was trimmed by 2 bases and V by 3 bases; bases with no gene match: 8. This CDR3 spans 16 amino acids. Germline assignment: CDR1 SGHDT and CDR2 YYEEEE. The CDR3: CASSSTGQGLNYGYTF. The CDR3 DNA is TGTGCCAGCAGCTCAACGGGACAGGGATTGAACTATGGCTACACCTTC. Supplemented by reference TRBV5-6 and TRBJ1-2, the full variable domain reads DAGVTQSPTHLIKTRGQQVTLRCSPKSGHDTVSWYQQALGQGPQFIFQYYEEEERQRGNFPDRFSGHQFPNYSSELNVNALLLGDSALYLCASSSTGQGLNYGYTFGSGTRLTVV.

The chain is built from TRBV6-1 and TRBJ2-7; 7 bases are a match to TRBD1. The CDR3 extends over 13 amino acids. Germline loops: CDR1 MNHNS, CDR2 SASEGT. V lost 5 bases, J lost 2 bases, and 3 bases stayed unmatched. CDR3 amino acids: CASSRQGPYEQYF. As DNA, the CDR3 is TGTGCCAGCAGTAGACAGGGTCCCTACGAGCAGTACTTC.

This chain connects TRBV19 to TRBJ1-4; 8 bases agree with TRBD1. The CDR3 contains 13 residues. Germline V CDR1 and CDR2: LNHDA, SQIVND (reference sequence). The J segment lost 8 bases and the V segment lost 10 bases, leaving 9 bases of the junction unmatched. The CDR3 coding sequence is TGTGCCACTAGACAGGGGATAGGAGAAAAACTGTTTTTT. Translating it yields CATRQGIGEKLFF.

V and J are TRBV9 and TRBJ2-3; 10 bases fit TRBD2. Trimming cost V 0 bases and J 6 bases; bases outside gene matches: 7. This CDR3 comprises 16 residues. Germline CDR1 and CDR2: SGDLS and YYNGEE. The CDR3 here is CASSVVAGGRGDTQYF. Here the CDR3 DNA reads TGTGCCAGCAGCGTAGTAGCGGGAGGACGTGGGGATACGCAGTATTTT.

V usage is TRBV5-5 and J usage is TRBJ1-5, with D tentatively TRBD1 (6 bases). The germline V gene encodes CDR1 SGHKS and CDR2 YYEKEE (reference sequence). Between the trimmed V and J ends, which lost 0 bases and 6 bases, there was a span of 19 bases. The CDR3 is made up of 17 amino acids. The CDR3 here is CASSLDLGGGARQPQHF. CDR3 nucleotides: TGTGCCAGCAGCTTGGACTTAGGCGGGGGGGCGCGTCAGCCCCAGCATTTT.